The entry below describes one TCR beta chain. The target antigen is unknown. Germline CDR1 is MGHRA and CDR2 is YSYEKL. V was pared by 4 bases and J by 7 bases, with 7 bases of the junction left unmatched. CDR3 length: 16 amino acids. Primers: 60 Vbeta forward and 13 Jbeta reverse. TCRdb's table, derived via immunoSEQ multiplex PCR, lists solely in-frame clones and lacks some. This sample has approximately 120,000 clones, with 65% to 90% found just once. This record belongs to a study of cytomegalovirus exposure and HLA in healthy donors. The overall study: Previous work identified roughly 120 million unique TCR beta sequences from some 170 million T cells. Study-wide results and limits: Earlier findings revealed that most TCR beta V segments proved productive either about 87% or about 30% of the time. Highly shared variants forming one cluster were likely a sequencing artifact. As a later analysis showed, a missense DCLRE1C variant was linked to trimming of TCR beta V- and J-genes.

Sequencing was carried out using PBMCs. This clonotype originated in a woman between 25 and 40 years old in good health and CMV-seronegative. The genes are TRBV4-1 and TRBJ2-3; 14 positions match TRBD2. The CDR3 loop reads CASSPGLAGGVNTQYF. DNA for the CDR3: TGCGCCAGCAGCCCCGGACTAGCGGGAGGTGTAAATACGCAGTATTTT.